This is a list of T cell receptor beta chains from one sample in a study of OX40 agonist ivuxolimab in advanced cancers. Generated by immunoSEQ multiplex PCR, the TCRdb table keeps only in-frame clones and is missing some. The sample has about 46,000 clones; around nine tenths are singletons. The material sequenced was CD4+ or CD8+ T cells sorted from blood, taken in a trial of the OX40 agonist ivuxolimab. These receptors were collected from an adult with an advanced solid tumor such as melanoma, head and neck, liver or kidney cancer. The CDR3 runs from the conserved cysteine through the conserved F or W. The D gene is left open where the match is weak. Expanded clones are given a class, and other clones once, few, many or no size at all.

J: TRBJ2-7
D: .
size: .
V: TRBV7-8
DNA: TGTGCCAGCAGCTTAGAGGCCCCGCCTAGCTACGAGCAGTACTTC
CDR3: CASSLEAPPSYEQYF

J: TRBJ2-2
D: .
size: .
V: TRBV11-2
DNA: TGTGCCAGCAGTTTGAGGGGGTTCAACACCGGGGAGCTGTTTTTT
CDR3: CASSLRGFNTGELFF

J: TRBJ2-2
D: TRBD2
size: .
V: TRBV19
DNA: TGTGCCAGTAGTATTTCTCTAGCGGGAGGGACCGGGGAGCTGTTTTTT
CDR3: CASSISLAGGTGELFF

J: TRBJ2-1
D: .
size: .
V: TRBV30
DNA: TGTGCCTGGAGCGTAGCCTTTGAGCAGTTCTTC
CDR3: CAWSVAFEQFF

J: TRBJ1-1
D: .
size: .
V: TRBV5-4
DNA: TGTGCCAGCAGCTTTCGTGTTCGCACTGAAGCTTTCTTT
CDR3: CASSFRVRTEAFF

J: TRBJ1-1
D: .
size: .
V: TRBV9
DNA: TGTGCCAGCAGCCCCCGGGGGGGAATCACTGAAGCTTTCTTT
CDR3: CASSPRGGITEAFF

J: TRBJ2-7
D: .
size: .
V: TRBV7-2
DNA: TGTGCCAGCAGCTTAGATAGCGCAAACTACGAGCAGTACTTC
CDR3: CASSLDSANYEQYF

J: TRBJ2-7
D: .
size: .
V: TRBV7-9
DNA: TGTGCCAGCAGCTTAGCCTTCGGTGAGTTCTACGAGCAGTACTTC
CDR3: CASSLAFGEFYEQYF

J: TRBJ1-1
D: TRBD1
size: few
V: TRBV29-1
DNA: TGCAGCGTTGGACAGGGAGGCACTGAAGCTTTCTTT
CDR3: CSVGQGGTEAFF

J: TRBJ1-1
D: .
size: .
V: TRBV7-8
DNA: TGTGCCAGCAGCTTAGGGAGGACTGAAGCTTTCTTT
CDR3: CASSLGRTEAFF

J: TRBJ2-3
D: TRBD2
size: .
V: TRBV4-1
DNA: TGCGCCAGCAGCCCCGGGACTAGCGGATACACAGATACGCAGTATTTT
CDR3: CASSPGTSGYTDTQYF

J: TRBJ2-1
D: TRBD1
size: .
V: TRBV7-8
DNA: TGTGCCAGCAGCTTAAGGTTCGGACAGGCCTCCTACAATGAGCAGTTCTTC
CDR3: CASSLRFGQASYNEQFF

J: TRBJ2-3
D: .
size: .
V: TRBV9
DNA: TGTGCTAGCAGCCCTAACCTAGCGCTTTCAGATACGCAGTATTTT
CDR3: CASSPNLALSDTQYF

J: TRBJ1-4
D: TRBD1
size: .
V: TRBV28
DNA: TGTGCCAGCACCCGGACAGGGGATGAAAAACTGTTTTTT
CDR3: CASTRTGDEKLFF

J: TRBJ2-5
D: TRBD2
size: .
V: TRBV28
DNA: TGTGCCAGCAGTTCATCCGGGACTAGGGGAGAGACCCAGTACTTC
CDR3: CASSSSGTRGETQYF

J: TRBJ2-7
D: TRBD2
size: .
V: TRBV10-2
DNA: TGCGCCAGCATCCGGGGGACTAGCGGGGGCTACGAGCAGTACTTC
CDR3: CASIRGTSGGYEQYF

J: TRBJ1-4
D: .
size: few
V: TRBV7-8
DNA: TGTGCCAGCAGACCCCGGGTCGATGAAAAACTGTTTTTT
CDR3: CASRPRVDEKLFF

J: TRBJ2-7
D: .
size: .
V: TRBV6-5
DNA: TGTGCCAGCAGTGGGAGGACAAGGGCCTACGAGCAGTACTTC
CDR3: CASSGRTRAYEQYF

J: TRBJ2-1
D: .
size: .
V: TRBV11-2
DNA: TGTGCCAGCAGTGGGAATGAGCAGTTCTTC
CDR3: CASSGNEQFF

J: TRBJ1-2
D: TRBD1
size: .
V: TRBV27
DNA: TGTGCCAGCAGTTTAGGACAGGGTGACTATGGCTACACCTTC
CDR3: CASSLGQGDYGYTF

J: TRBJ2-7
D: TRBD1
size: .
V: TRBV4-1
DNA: TGCGCCAGCAGCTTTCGGACAGGGACGGGCTACGAGCAGTACTTC
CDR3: CASSFRTGTGYEQYF

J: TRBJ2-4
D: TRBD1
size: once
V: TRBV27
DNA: TGTGCCAGCAGTTTGGGACAGGGGAGAACCAAAAACATTCAGTACTTC
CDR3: CASSLGQGRTKNIQYF

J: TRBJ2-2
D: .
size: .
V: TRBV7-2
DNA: TGTGCCAGCAGCTTAGAGGTCGGCAGGTCGAACACCGGGGAGCTGTTTTTT
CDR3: CASSLEVGRSNTGELFF

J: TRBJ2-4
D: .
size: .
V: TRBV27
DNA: TGTGCCAGCAGTTTTTGGCCGGCCAAAAACATTCAGTACTTC
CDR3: CASSFWPAKNIQYF

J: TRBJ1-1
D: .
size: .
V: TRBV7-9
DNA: TGTGCCAGCAGCCGTAGTGAAGCTTTCTTT
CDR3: CASSRSEAFF

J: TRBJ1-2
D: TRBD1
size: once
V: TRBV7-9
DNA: TGTGCCAGCAGCTCCCCCCGACAGGGAGGCTATGGCTACACCTTC
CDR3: CASSSPRQGGYGYTF

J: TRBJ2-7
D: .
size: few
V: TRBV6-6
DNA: TGTGCCAGCAGTTACGCCCTTAGCACCTACGAGCAGTACTTC
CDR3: CASSYALSTYEQYF

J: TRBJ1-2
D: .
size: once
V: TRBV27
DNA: TGTGCCAGCAGCGGGGGCGAAAGCGGGCGAGGTGGCTACACCTTC
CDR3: CASSGGESGRGGYTF

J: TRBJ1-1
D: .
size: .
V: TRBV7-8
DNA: TGTGCCAGCAGCTTAGGATCAGGGTCGGGCACTGAAGCTTTCTTT
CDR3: CASSLGSGSGTEAFF

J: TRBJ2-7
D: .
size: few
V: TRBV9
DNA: TGTGCCAGCAGCTTCCCAGGGAATGACGAGCAGTACTTC
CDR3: CASSFPGNDEQYF

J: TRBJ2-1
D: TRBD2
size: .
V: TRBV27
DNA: TGTGCCAGCAGTTTAAGGCAACTAGCGGGAGTCTACAATGAGCAGTTCTTC
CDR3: CASSLRQLAGVYNEQFF

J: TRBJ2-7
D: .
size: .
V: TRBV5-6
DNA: TGTGCCAGCAGCTTGGGTAACTACGAGCAGTACTTC
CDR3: CASSLGNYEQYF

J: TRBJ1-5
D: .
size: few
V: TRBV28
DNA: TGTGCCAGCAGTTTGCGTGCAGGGGATCAGCCCCAGCATTTT
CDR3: CASSLRAGDQPQHF

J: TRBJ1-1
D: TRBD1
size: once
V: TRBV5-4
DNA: TGTGCCAGCAGCGGGACAGCCGAAGCTTTCTTT
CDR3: CASSGTAEAFF

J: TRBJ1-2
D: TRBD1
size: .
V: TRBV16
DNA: TGTGCCAGCAGCCAATCCCAGGGGGCAAGGGGCTACACCTTC
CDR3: CASSQSQGARGYTF

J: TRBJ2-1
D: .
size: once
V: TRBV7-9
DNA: TGTGCCAGCAGCTTACGTGCCCTGGGTTATGAGCAGTTCTTC
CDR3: CASSLRALGYEQFF

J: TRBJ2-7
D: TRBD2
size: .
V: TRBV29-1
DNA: TGCAGCGTTGAAGACGGGGGGAGCTCCTACGAGCAGTACTTC
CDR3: CSVEDGGSSYEQYF

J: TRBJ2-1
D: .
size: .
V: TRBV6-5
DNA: TGTGCCAGCAGTTACGCCTACCTCAATGAGCAGTTCTTC
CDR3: CASSYAYLNEQFF

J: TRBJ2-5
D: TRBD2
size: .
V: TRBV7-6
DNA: TGTGCCAGCAGCCCCCCAAGGGCGGGGGGGGAAGAGACCCAGTACTTC
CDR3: CASSPPRAGGEETQYF

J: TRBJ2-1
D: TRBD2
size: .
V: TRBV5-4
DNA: TGTGCCAGCAGCTTGTGGGCTAGCGGGGCGGGGGGCCACAATGAGCAGTTCTTC
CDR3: CASSLWASGAGGHNEQFF

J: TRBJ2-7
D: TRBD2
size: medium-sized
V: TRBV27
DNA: TGTGCCAGCAGTCAGGGTAGCGGGAGGGCCTACGAGCAGTACTTC
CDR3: CASSQGSGRAYEQYF

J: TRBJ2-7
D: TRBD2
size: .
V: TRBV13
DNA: TGTGCCAGCAGCCCTGGACTAGCGGCTAACTCCTACGAGCAGTACTTC
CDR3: CASSPGLAANSYEQYF

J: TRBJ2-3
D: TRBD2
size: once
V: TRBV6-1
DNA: TGTGCCAGCAGAGAAGCGGGGGGGACTACAGATACGCAGTATTTT
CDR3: CASREAGGTTDTQYF

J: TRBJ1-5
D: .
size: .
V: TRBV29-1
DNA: TGCAGCGTTGGGGGGGACACCTATAGCAATCAGCCCCAGCATTTT
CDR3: CSVGGDTYSNQPQHF

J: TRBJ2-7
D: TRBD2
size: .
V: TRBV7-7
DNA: TGTGCTAGCAGCCCGTACCTCGGCGGGAGCCCCTACGAGCAGTACTTC
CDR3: CASSPYLGGSPYEQYF

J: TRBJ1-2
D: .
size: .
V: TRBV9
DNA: TGTGCCAGCAGCGCCTGGGACGGCACTAACTATGGCTACACCTTC
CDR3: CASSAWDGTNYGYTF